Listed below are T cell receptor beta chains from one sample, sequenced in a study of coeliac disease. Clones were sequenced by immunoSEQ multiplex PCR, and TCRdb holds only the in-frame ones, with some missing. Of about 3,300 clones in the sample, around 60% were seen once. The sequenced sample consisted of intraepithelial lymphocytes from the gut. The receptors come from a woman in her thirties or forties. CDR3s include the opening cysteine and the closing phenylalanine or tryptophan. D genes are given only for firm matches. Not every row has a clone size; where given, it reads once, few, many or a size class.

j_call d_call clone_size v_call cdr3_nt cdr3_aa
TRBJ1-2 . . TRBV15 TGTGCCACCAGCAGAGATCTTGATGGCTACACCTTC CATSRDLDGYTF
TRBJ2-7 . . TRBV18 TGTGCCAGCACCCTACGACCGACGGAGGAGCAGTACTTC CASTLRPTEEQYF
TRBJ2-5 TRBD2 . TRBV28 TGTGCCAGCAGTTTACTCCCTAGCGGGAGTCAGGAGACCCAGTACTTC CASSLLPSGSQETQYF
TRBJ2-1 . . TRBV7-9 TGTGCCAGCAGCTTCGCCGGGGATGAGCAGTTCTTC CASSFAGDEQFF
TRBJ2-1 TRBD2 . TRBV28 TGTGCCAGCAGTTTAGATCGGGCGGGAGTGCGCAATGAGCAGTTCTTC CASSLDRAGVRNEQFF
TRBJ2-3 TRBD2 . TRBV9 TGTGCCAGCAGCGGGAGCGGGACTAGCACAGATACGCAGTATTTT CASSGSGTSTDTQYF
TRBJ2-5 . large TRBV25-1 TGTGCCAGCAGTGGATCGGGGGAAGCGGAGACCCAGTACTTC CASSGSGEAETQYF
TRBJ1-5 TRBD1 . TRBV10-3 TGTGCCATCAGTGGGGGACAGGGGCTAAATCAGCCCCAGCATTTT CAISGGQGLNQPQHF
TRBJ2-7 . . TRBV19 TGTGCCAGTAGTATTAGCGTCAGGACCTACGAGCAGTACTTC CASSISVRTYEQYF
TRBJ1-1 . . TRBV5-4 TGTGCCAGCAGCTTGGACATGAACACTGAAGCTTTCTTT CASSLDMNTEAFF
TRBJ1-1 TRBD1 . TRBV5-1 TGCGCCAGCAGCTTACAGGGGCCCTGGACTGAAGCTTTCTTT CASSLQGPWTEAFF
TRBJ1-2 . . TRBV6-1 TGTGCCAGCAGTGAAGTCACTTCTAACTATGGCTACACCTTC CASSEVTSNYGYTF
TRBJ2-5 . . TRBV6-5 TGTGCCAGCAGTGACAAGACAGGCTCCGGGTACTTC CASSDKTGSGYF
TRBJ2-1 . . TRBV19 TGTGCCAGTAGCCGACTAGGCTCCTACAATGAGCAGTTCTTC CASSRLGSYNEQFF
TRBJ1-5 . . TRBV28 TGTGCCAGCAGTTGGAGGGGATGGGGAAATCAGCCCCAGCATTTT CASSWRGWGNQPQHF
TRBJ2-1 . . TRBV7-2 TGTGCCAGCAGCTTTCGGGATGAGCAGTTCTTC CASSFRDEQFF
TRBJ1-1 . . TRBV27 TGTGCCAGCAGACCCCTCGGGGCGGGAAACACTGAAGCTTTCTTT CASRPLGAGNTEAFF
TRBJ1-5 . . TRBV18 TGTGCCAGCTCACCACTCGGGGTAGATCAGCCCCAGCATTTT CASSPLGVDQPQHF
TRBJ2-7 TRBD1 once TRBV11-2 TGTGCCAGCAGCTTAGTGTGGCAGGGGGCGAACGAGCAGTACTTC CASSLVWQGANEQYF
TRBJ2-1 TRBD2 . TRBV2 TGTGCCAGCAGTGAGAAGCGGGAGAAAGGCAATGAGCAGTTCTTC CASSEKREKGNEQFF
TRBJ1-5 . few TRBV19 TGTGCCAGTAGTATAGTTGGGGGGGGCAATCAGCCCCAGCATTTT CASSIVGGGNQPQHF
TRBJ1-2 . . TRBV13 TGTGCCAGCAGCTCCCGCTTCACCAGGGAAGGCTACACCTTC CASSSRFTREGYTF
TRBJ2-3 TRBD2 once TRBV9 TGTGCCAGCAGCGGGACTAGCGCTAGCACAGATACGCAGTATTTT CASSGTSASTDTQYF
TRBJ2-2 TRBD2 few TRBV10-3 TGTGCCATCAAGACTAGCGGGAGGAACACCGGGGAGCTGTTTTTT CAIKTSGRNTGELFF
TRBJ1-6 TRBD1 . TRBV7-9 TGTGCCAGCAGCCCGGGACAGGGGGTTTCACCCCTCCACTTT CASSPGQGVSPLHF
TRBJ1-1 . . TRBV19 TGTGCCAGTAGTACCGTACCAGACATGAACACTGAAGCTTTCTTT CASSTVPDMNTEAFF
TRBJ1-1 . . TRBV30 TGTGCCTGGAGTGAGGCGGGTAACACTGAAGCTTTCTTT CAWSEAGNTEAFF
TRBJ1-3 . . TRBV6-1 TGTGCCAGCAGTGAACTGCGACAGAGCTCTGGAAACACCATATATTTT CASSELRQSSGNTIYF
TRBJ2-2 . . TRBV5-4 TGTGCCAGCAGAGCTAGGGGCACCGGGGAGCTGTTTTTT CASRARGTGELFF
TRBJ1-5 TRBD1 once TRBV9 TGTGCCAGCAGCGTAGGACAGGGAAGAGGTCAGCCCCAGCATTTT CASSVGQGRGQPQHF
TRBJ2-3 TRBD2 . TRBV28 TGTGCCAGCAGTTTCGTATTAGGGCGGGAGGGAGGAGATACGCAGTATTTT CASSFVLGREGGDTQYF
TRBJ2-2 . . TRBV21-1 TGTGCCAGCAGTCAAACTCTCGCGAACACCGGGGAGCTGTTTTTT CASSQTLANTGELFF
TRBJ2-7 . . TRBV9 TGTGCCAGCAGCGTAGCGACAGGCGACTACGAGCAGTACTTC CASSVATGDYEQYF
TRBJ2-2 . . TRBV7-9 TGTGCCAGCAGCTTACAGCGGGTGAACACCGGGGAGCTGTTTTTT CASSLQRVNTGELFF
TRBJ2-3 . . TRBV25-1 TGTGCCAGCAGTGCCCCGAGCAGGAGCACAGATACGCAGTATTTT CASSAPSRSTDTQYF
TRBJ1-4 . . TRBV27 TGTGCCAGCAGTTCCGCCCCGGGGGTTAATGAAAAACTGTTTTTT CASSSAPGVNEKLFF
TRBJ1-1 . . TRBV27 TGTGCCAGCAGTCCATTATTCAGTCAAGCGGCTAAGGAAGCTTTCTTT CASSPLFSQAAKEAFF
TRBJ2-3 TRBD2 . TRBV5-3 TGTGCCAGAAGCCTAGACTTAGCGGGAGGGCGAGGAAGGTATTTT CARSLDLAGGRGRYF
TRBJ2-1 . . TRBV19 TGTGCCAGTATCGCCTCGGTAGCTTCCTACAATGAGCAGTTCTTC CASIASVASYNEQFF
TRBJ2-7 TRBD1 . TRBV28 TGTGCCAGCAGTGTCGGGACAGGGCTGGAGTACGAGCAGTACTTC CASSVGTGLEYEQYF
TRBJ2-5 . . TRBV4-1 TGCGCCAGCAGCCAAGACAGGGGGGTCTCGGAGACCCAGTACTTC CASSQDRGVSETQYF
TRBJ2-1 . . TRBV9 TGTGCCAGCAGCGTTTTCAACAATGAGCAGTTCTTC CASSVFNNEQFF
TRBJ2-7 . . TRBV7-7 TGTGCTAGCAGCCTTAGCACGGTCTACGAGCAGTACTTC CASSLSTVYEQYF
TRBJ2-3 . few TRBV9 TGTGCCAGCAGCACCGCCCGGAGTTCTACAGATACGCAGTATTTT CASSTARSSTDTQYF